The rows below give T cell receptor beta chains drawn from one sample of a study of cytomegalovirus exposure and HLA in healthy donors. Method: immunoSEQ multiplex PCR; TCRdb's copy keeps in-frame clones and lacks some. The table has 120,000 to 150,000 clones, roughly 80% seen once. What was sequenced was PBMCs. The receptors were sampled from a man in his forties in good health and CMV-seropositive. CDR3s include the opening cysteine and the closing phenylalanine or tryptophan. D genes are given only for firm matches. Expanded clones get a size class; other rows say once, few or many, or leave the size out.

v_call: TRBV4-1; clone_size: -; d_call: -; j_call: TRBJ1-1; cdr3_aa: CASSQWHRLAFSTEAFF; cdr3_nt: TGCGCCAGCAGCCAATGGCACAGGCTTGCTTTCAGCACTGAAGCTTTCTTT
v_call: TRBV28; clone_size: -; d_call: TRBD1; j_call: TRBJ2-7; cdr3_aa: CASSLFRQGAYEQYF; cdr3_nt: TGTGCCAGCAGTTTATTTCGACAGGGGGCGTACGAGCAGTACTTC
v_call: TRBV30; clone_size: -; d_call: TRBD1; j_call: TRBJ1-2; cdr3_aa: CAWSAARVRGRTGGYTF; cdr3_nt: TGTGCCTGGAGTGCCGCGAGGGTCAGGGGGCGGACAGGGGGCTACACCTTC
v_call: TRBV9; clone_size: -; d_call: -; j_call: TRBJ2-1; cdr3_aa: CASSVGVVGGNEQFF; cdr3_nt: TGTGCCAGCAGCGTAGGCGTTGTAGGGGGCAATGAGCAGTTCTTC
v_call: TRBV29-1; clone_size: -; d_call: TRBD1; j_call: TRBJ1-1; cdr3_aa: CSVSTGVTEAFF; cdr3_nt: TGTAGCGTTTCGACAGGGGTCACTGAAGCTTTCTTT
v_call: TRBV29-1; clone_size: -; d_call: -; j_call: TRBJ2-3; cdr3_aa: CSERTGSSTDTQYF; cdr3_nt: TGCAGCGAAAGAACAGGGAGTAGCACAGATACGCAGTATTTT
v_call: TRBV10-3; clone_size: once; d_call: -; j_call: TRBJ1-2; cdr3_aa: CATKSQANDYGYTF; cdr3_nt: TGTGCCACGAAGAGTCAGGCTAATGACTATGGCTACACCTTC
v_call: TRBV7-6; clone_size: -; d_call: TRBD1; j_call: TRBJ2-2; cdr3_aa: CASSLGLTGATELFF; cdr3_nt: TGTGCCAGCAGCTTAGGGCTGACAGGGGCGACGGAGCTGTTTTTT
v_call: TRBV29-1; clone_size: few; d_call: TRBD1; j_call: TRBJ1-1; cdr3_aa: CSGRTGGSGLSTEAFF; cdr3_nt: TGCAGCGGGAGAACAGGGGGATCTGGGTTGAGCACTGAAGCTTTCTTT
v_call: TRBV5-6; clone_size: -; d_call: TRBD2; j_call: TRBJ2-2; cdr3_aa: CASSLWMGGPYTGELFF; cdr3_nt: TGTGCCAGCAGCTTGTGGATGGGAGGGCCTTACACCGGGGAGCTGTTTTTT
v_call: TRBV7-2; clone_size: -; d_call: -; j_call: TRBJ1-2; cdr3_aa: CASSLAGGNYGYTF; cdr3_nt: TGTGCCAGCAGCTTAGCGGGCGGGAACTATGGCTACACCTTC